This note documents a single TCR beta chain sequence. This CDR3 has 14 residues. From germline, CDR1 is SGHRS and CDR2 YFSETQ. J gave up 3 bases and V 0 bases, and 3 bases lay outside the gene matches. The table came from immunoSEQ multiplex PCR; TCRdb's copy has only in-frame clones and leaves some out. Of about 250,000 clones listed, 85% are singletons. This specimen belongs to a study of blood T cell repertoires in COVID-19. The cohort comprised adults aged 18 to 89 years residing in around 25 US areas. V is TRBV5-1 and J is TRBJ2-7; 7 bases map to TRBD1. The sequenced sample consisted of PBMCs or T cells enriched from blood (not recorded which). The origin of this receptor is a woman aged 50 to 60 with acute COVID-19. CDR3 protein: CASSLDRGDYEQYF. The CDR3 DNA follows: TGCGCCAGCAGCTTGGACAGGGGCGACTACGAGCAGTACTTC.